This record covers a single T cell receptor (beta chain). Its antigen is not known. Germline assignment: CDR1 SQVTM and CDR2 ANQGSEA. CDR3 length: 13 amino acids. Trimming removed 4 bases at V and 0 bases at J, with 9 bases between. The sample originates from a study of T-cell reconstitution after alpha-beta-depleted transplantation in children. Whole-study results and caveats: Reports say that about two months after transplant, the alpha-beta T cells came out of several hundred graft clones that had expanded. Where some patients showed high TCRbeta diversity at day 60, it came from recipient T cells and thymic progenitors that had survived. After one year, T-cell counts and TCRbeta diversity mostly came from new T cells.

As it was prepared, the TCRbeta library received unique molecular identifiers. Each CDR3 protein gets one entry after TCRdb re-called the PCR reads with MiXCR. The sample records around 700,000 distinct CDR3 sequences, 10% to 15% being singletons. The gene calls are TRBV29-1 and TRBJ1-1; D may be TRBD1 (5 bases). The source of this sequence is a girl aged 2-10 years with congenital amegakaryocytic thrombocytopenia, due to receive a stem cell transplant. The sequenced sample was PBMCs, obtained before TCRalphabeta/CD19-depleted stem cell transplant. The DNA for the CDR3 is TGCAGCGTTGTCCCAGGGATGAACACTGAAGCTTTCTTT. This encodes CSVVPGMNTEAFF. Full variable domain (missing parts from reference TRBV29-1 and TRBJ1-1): SAVISQKPSRDICQRGTSLTIQCQVDSQVTMMFWYRQQPGQSLTLIATANQGSEATYESGFVIDKFPISRPNLTFSTLTVSNMSPEDSSIYLCSVVPGMNTEAFFGQGTRLTVV.